The rows below give T cell receptor beta chains drawn from one sample of a study of cytomegalovirus exposure and HLA in healthy donors. The data were produced by immunoSEQ multiplex PCR, yet TCRdb's version contains in-frame clones alone and is incomplete. The sample lists about 200,000 clones; around 90% were seen once. The sample consisted of PBMCs. The source of these receptors is a woman younger than 35 in good health and CMV-seronegative. Each CDR3 is given without its conserved first and last residue.

j_call	v_call	cdr3_aa
TRBJ2-7	TRBV7-6	ASSGPGKTYEQY
TRBJ1-2	TRBV19	ASSILRPGNYGYT
TRBJ2-1	TRBV30	AWSAGLAGGGEQF
TRBJ2-3	TRBV19	ATAEQGGPDTQY
TRBJ2-7	TRBV11-3	ASSLRQGAAEQY
TRBJ2-7	TRBV19	ASSPLPGAGSYEQY
TRBJ2-7	TRBV7-2	ASSLEPPYEQY
TRBJ1-1	TRBV30	AWNRGQGNTEAF
TRBJ2-7	TRBV5-1	ASSVERGSSYEQY
TRBJ1-2	TRBV29-1	SVVLYRDGGYT
TRBJ2-1	TRBV27	ASSSLAGYNEQF
TRBJ2-1	TRBV30	AWSVLVYNEQF
TRBJ2-5	TRBV30	AWSGLRSLY
TRBJ2-3	TRBV4-1	ASSQDGLAGVGDTQY
TRBJ2-3	TRBV2	ASSVASTDTQY
TRBJ1-4	TRBV9	ASSVDGGGDEKLF
TRBJ2-1	TRBV7-9	ASSLGTSDYNEQF
TRBJ1-1	TRBV18	ASSPQEEREAF
TRBJ2-1	TRBV19	ASSIVPPDEQF
TRBJ2-7	TRBV7-2	ASSLERFLSYEQY
TRBJ2-3	TRBV13	ASYNTGSSTDTQY
TRBJ2-5	TRBV11-2	ASSLVGSGNQETQY
TRBJ2-1	TRBV27	AADLGREQF
TRBJ1-1	TRBV30	AWSNLGRANTEAF
TRBJ1-2	TRBV6-5	ASSRRAEDYGYT
TRBJ2-1	TRBV25-1	ASSALTGTGAGNEQF
TRBJ2-1	TRBV19	ASIGWRGAGVDEQF
TRBJ1-2	TRBV15	ATRRSTGGGYT
TRBJ2-7	TRBV5-5	ASSLGQGPTYEQY
TRBJ2-3	TRBV19	ASSIVAGGPDTQY
TRBJ1-2	TRBV19	ASSIGQDWRGYT
TRBJ2-7	TRBV2	ASTLQGNEQY
TRBJ2-5	TRBV6-1	ASRVRRNQETQY
TRBJ2-7	TRBV4-3	ASSQFRTGSYEQY
TRBJ2-4	TRBV30	AWSQTGVAKNIQY
TRBJ2-1	TRBV4-2	ASSQDPRLAGGTNEQF